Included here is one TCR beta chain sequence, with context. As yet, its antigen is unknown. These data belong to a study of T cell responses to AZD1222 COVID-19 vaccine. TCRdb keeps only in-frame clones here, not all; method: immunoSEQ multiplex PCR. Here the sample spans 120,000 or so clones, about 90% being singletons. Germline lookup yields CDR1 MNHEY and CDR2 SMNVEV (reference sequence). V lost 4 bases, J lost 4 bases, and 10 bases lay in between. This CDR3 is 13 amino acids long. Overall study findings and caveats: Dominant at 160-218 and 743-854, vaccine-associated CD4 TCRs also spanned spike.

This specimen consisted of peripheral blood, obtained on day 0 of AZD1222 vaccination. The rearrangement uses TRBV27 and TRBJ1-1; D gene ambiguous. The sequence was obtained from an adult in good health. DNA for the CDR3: TGTGCCAGCAGTTCGGGGAGGATCACTGAAGCTTTCTTT. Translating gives CASSSGRITEAFF.